This T cell receptor beta chain derives from a study of blood T cells in healthy people across ages. Then a second PCR, running roughly 7 to 11 cycles, was carried out with a sample-barcoded 5' primer and a J-beta primer mix. Tagging of each cDNA molecule was performed by a template-switch adaptor with 12 random nucleotides. TCRdb reprocessed the 5' RACE reads via MiXCR and lists one record per CDR3 protein. Here the sample spans about 1.8 million distinct CDR3 sequences, about 49% being singletons. Study-wide findings and caveats: The authors considered diversity estimates from one million T cells to be underestimates. Changes seen in expanded clonotypes were possibly confounded by donor CMV status left unknown. Per million T cells, TCR beta diversity dropped about linearly as age rose.

As regards this clonotype: The antigen is not known.

The CDR3 length is 15 residues. V lost 1 base to trimming and J lost 4 bases; unmatched junction nucleotides: 3. This receptor was taken from a woman in her 40s in good health. The gene calls are TRBV12-3 or TRBV12-4 and TRBJ1-5, with 8 bases aligning to TRBD1. The sequenced sample was blood. DNA of the CDR3: TGTGCCAGCAGTTTAGGGACAGGGCGAAATCAGCCCCAGCATTTT. Protein sequence: CASSLGTGRNQPQHF.